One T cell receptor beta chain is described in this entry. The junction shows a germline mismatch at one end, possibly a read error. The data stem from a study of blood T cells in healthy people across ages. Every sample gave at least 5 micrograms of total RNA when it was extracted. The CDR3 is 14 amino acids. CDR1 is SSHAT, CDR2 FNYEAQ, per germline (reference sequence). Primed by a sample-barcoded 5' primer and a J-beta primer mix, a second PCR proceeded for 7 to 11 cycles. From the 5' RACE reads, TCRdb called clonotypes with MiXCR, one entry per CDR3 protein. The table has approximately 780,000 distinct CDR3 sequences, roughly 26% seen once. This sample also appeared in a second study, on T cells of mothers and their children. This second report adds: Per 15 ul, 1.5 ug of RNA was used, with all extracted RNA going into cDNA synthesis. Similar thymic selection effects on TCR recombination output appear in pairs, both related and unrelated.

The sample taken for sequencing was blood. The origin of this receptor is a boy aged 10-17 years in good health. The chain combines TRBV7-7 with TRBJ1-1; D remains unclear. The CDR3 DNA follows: TGTGCTAGCAGCCCTATGACGGCAGCCACTGAAGCTTTCTTT. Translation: CASSPMTAATEAFF.